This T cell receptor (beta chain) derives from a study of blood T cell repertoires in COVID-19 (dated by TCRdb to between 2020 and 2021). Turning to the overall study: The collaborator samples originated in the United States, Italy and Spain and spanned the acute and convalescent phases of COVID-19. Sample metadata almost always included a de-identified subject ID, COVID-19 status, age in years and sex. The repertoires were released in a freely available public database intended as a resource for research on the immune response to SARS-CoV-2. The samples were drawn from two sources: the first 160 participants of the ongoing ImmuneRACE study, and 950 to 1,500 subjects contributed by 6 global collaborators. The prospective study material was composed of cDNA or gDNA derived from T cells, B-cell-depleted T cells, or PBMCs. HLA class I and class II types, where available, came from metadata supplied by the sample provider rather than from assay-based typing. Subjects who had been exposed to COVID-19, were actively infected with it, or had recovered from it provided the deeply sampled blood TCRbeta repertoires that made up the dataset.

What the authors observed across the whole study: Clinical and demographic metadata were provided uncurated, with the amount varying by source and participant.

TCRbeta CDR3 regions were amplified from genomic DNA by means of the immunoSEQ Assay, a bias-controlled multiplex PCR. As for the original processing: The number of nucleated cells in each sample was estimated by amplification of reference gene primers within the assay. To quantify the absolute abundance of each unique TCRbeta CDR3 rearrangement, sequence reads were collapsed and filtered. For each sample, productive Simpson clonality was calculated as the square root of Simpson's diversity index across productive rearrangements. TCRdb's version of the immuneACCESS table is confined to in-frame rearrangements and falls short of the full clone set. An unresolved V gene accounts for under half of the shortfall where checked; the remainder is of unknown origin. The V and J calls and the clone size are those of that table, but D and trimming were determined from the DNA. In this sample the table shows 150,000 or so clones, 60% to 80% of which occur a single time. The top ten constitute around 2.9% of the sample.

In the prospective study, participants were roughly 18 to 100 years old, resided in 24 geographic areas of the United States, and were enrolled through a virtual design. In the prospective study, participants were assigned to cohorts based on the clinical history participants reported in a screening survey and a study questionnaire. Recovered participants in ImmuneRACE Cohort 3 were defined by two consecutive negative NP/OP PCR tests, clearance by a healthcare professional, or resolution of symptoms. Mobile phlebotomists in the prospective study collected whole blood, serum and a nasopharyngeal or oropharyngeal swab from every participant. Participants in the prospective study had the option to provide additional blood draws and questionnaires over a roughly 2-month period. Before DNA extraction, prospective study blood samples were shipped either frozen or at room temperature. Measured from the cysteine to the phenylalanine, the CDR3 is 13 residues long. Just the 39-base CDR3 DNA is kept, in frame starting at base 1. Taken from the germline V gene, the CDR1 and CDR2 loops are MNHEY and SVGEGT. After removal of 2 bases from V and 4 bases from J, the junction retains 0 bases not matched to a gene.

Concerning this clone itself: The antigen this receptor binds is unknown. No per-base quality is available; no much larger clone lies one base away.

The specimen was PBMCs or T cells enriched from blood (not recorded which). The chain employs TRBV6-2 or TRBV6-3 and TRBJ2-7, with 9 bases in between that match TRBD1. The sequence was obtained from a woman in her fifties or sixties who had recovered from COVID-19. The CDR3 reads CASSYGTGYEQYF. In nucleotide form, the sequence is TGTGCCAGCAGTTACGGGACAGGGTACGAGCAGTACTTC.